This T cell receptor (beta chain) was obtained from a study of Graves' ophthalmopathy and Graves' hyperthyroidism. V was pared by 1 base and J by 6 bases, with 9 bases between. The CDR3 extends over 13 amino acids. CDR1 is SGHNT, CDR2 YENEEA, per germline. Using RNA transcripts, the TCR beta CDR3 regions were amplified. The authors performed first-round RT-PCR with HTBI primers and then a second-round multiplex PCR. MiXCR, applied by TCRdb to the multiplex PCR reads, yields one record per CDR3 protein. The repertoire includes roughly 400,000 distinct CDR3 sequences, 15% to 20% of them detected once, and roughly 2.6% sits in the top ten. This clonotype has ten or more counts. The authors isolated PBMCs from approximately 10 ml of fresh peripheral blood.

The genes are TRBV11-3 and TRBJ2-5, with D tentatively TRBD2 (6 bases). This TCR was sampled from an adult woman with stable Graves' hyperthyroidism. Sequencing was carried out using peripheral blood. For the CDR3, the DNA is TGTGCCAGCAGCTTAGCGGGAGTCCAGACCCAGTACTTC. Its protein product is CASSLAGVQTQYF.